One and the same sample provided the 6 T cell receptor beta chains below, sequenced in a study of HIV-infected patients and healthy controls. The repertoire came from unfractionated whole blood and reflected all unsorted peripheral T cells. cDNA was made from about 500 ng RNA using alpha and beta constant primers. Alpha and beta chain libraries were made separately by chain-specific third strand synthesis with multiplexing indices. TCRdb fed the 5' RACE reads into MiXCR, producing one record per CDR3 protein. Of about 620 distinct CDR3 sequences detected, about three quarters appear once; the ten largest clones hold roughly 24%. Sequenced material: blood, taken before antiretroviral therapy. The receptors stem from an adult with HIV infection.

Comment on this clonotype: Because the library targeted alpha chains, this beta chain is an off-target read whose size means little. For the CDR3, the DNA is TGTGCCTGGAGTTCGAAGAGACGGGGGAATGAAGCTGAAGCTTTCTTT. Residues: CAWSSKRRGNEAEAFF. The chain uses TRBV30 and TRBJ1-1; tentative D call: TRBD1 (5 bases). Germline-derived CDR1 and CDR2 are GTSNPN and SVGIG (reference sequence). The CDR3 extends over 16 amino acids. V shed 2 bases and J shed 6 bases, with 22 bases lying between them.

This clonotype was picked up a small number of times. This beta chain is off target for a library built for alpha chains, so its abundance means little. The chain employs TRBV5-1 and TRBJ2-3; D perhaps matches TRBD1 (6 bases). Germline V lookup: CDR1 SGHRS, CDR2 YFSETQ. The CDR3 totals 15 residues. V dropped 6 bases and J dropped 1 base, with 15 bases sitting between them. In DNA form, the CDR3 reads TGCGCCAGCACCCGGGGCAGGGGCGGCACAGATACGCAGTATTTT. It translates to CASTRGRGGTDTQYF.

About this clonotype itself: The library was built for alpha chains, so this beta chain is an off-target read and its size means little. The chain links TRBV19 to TRBJ2-1; D perhaps matches TRBD2 (6 bases). Trimming removed 2 bases at V and 4 bases at J, with 12 bases between. The CDR3 is 15 residues long. The germline V gene encodes CDR1 LNHDA and CDR2 SQIVND (reference sequence). The CDR3 nucleotides are TGTGCCAGTAGTATAAGGGAGGCGGGTTACAATGAGCAGTTCTTC. It translates to CASSIREAGYNEQFF. The full variable domain, its missing parts supplied by reference TRBV19 and TRBJ2-1, is DGGITQSPKYLFRKEGQNVTLSCEQNLNHDAMYWYRQDPGQGLRLIYYSQIVNDFQKGDIAEGYSVSREKKESFPLTVTSAQKNPTAFYLCASSIREAGYNEQFFGPGTRLTVL.

On this clonotype itself: A library prepared for alpha chains yielded this beta chain as an off-target read; its size is of little meaning. V and J are TRBV28 and TRBJ2-7; 8 positions agree with TRBD1. The germline V gene has CDR1 MDHEN and CDR2 SYDVKM. This CDR3 is built from 15 residues. Unmatched junction bases numbered 9, after V lost 5 bases and J lost 3 bases. The CDR3 coding sequence is TGTGCCAGCAGTGCAGGGACAGGACTCCTCTACGAGCAGTACTTC. It encodes CASSAGTGLLYEQYF.

About this clonotype itself: Within a library made for alpha chains, this beta chain is off target, and its count is uninformative. V usage is TRBV18 and J usage is TRBJ2-6; D is unclear. This CDR3 is 15 amino acids long. Germline values: CDR1 KGHSH, CDR2 LQKENI. Trimming removed 3 bases at V and 1 base at J, with 7 bases between. CDR3 nucleotides: TGTGCCAGCTCACCTGAATTATCTGGGGCCAACGTCCTGACTTTC. It codes for CASSPELSGANVLTF.

Concerning this clonotype itself: This beta chain is an unintended read in a library built for alpha chains; its size means little. The chain recombines TRBV29-1 with TRBJ1-1; 8 bases fit TRBD1. The CDR3 runs 12 residues. In germline, CDR1 is SQVTM, CDR2 ANQGSEA. J lost 4 bases, V lost 6 bases, and 4 bases had no gene match. This chain's CDR3 is CSVLQGGTEAFF. In DNA, the CDR3 is TGCAGCGTCCTACAGGGGGGCACTGAAGCTTTCTTT.